Reported below is one T cell receptor (beta chain). The antigen remains unidentified. Possible read error: a much larger clone is one base away. This CDR3 is missing its conserved last phenylalanine or tryptophan, likely due to a read error. The data stem from a study of tumor and adjacent non-tumor tissue in lung cancer. Study overall: There were some 11 adenocarcinoma, a couple of squamous cell carcinoma and 1 small cell lung cancer cases.

Three rounds of nested PCR, following a modified ARM-PCR protocol, produced the TCRbeta library. Each CDR3 protein gets one entry after TCRdb re-called the multiplex PCR reads with MiXCR. Of roughly 120,000 distinct CDR3 sequences detected, under 90% appear once; the ten largest clones hold 20% to 25%. This sample's RNA came from whole unsorted tissue. Chemotherapy-naive patients with new lung cancer underwent thoracic surgery in China, August–November 2014. Whole-study results and caveats: Significantly higher TCR diversity was found in tumor than normal lung.

Sequencing used lung tumor tissue. This receptor was taken from a man in his 70s with non-small cell lung cancer.

CDR3 in DNA: TGCGCCAGCAGCTGGATGAGTTTGAGCGGGGGCGAGCAGTACCTC. As protein: CASSWMSLSGGEQYL. The chain is built from TRBV5-1 and TRBJ2-7; 8 positions agree with TRBD2. The CDR3 extends over 15 amino acids. Unmatched junction bases numbered 11, after V lost 3 bases and J lost 6 bases. Germline loops: CDR1 SGHRS, CDR2 YFSETQ.